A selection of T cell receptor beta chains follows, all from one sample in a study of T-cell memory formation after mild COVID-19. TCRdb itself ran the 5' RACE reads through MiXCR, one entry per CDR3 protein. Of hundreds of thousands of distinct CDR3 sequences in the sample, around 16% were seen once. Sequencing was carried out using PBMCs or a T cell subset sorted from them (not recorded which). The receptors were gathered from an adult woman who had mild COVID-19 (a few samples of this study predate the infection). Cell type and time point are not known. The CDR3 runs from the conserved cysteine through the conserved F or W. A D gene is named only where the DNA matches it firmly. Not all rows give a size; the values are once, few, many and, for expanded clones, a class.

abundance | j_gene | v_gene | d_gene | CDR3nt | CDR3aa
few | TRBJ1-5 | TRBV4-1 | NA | TGCGCCAGCAGCCAAAGACAGTACAATAGCAATCAGCCCCAGCATTTT | CASSQRQYNSNQPQHF
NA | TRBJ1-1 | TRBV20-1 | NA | TGCAGTGCTAGAGACCTTACTGAAGCTTTCTTT | CSARDLTEAFF
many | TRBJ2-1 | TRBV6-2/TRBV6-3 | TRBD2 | TGTGCCAGCAGAAAACTAGCGGGAGTGGAATATGAGCAGTTCTTC | CASRKLAGVEYEQFF
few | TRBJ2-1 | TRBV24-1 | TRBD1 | TGTGCCACCAGTGACTCTACAGGGGGTGGTGAGCAGTTCTTC | CATSDSTGGGEQFF
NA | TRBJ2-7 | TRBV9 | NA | TGTGCCAGCAGCGTAGAATTGGGCGAGCAGTACTTC | CASSVELGEQYF
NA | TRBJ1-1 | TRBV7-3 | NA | TGTGCCAGCAGCCCCAAGCCCCGGGCTGAAGCTTTCTTT | CASSPKPRAEAFF
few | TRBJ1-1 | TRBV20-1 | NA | TGCAGTGCTAGAGGGAATCAAGGCAGTAGGGAATTGGCTTTCTTT | CSARGNQGSRELAFF
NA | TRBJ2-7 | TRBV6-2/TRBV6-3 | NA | TGTGCCAGCAGTTCACTCGGAAATCCCTACGAGCAGTACTTC | CASSSLGNPYEQYF
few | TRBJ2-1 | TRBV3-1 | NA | TGTGCCAGCAGCCAAGTGGACAATGAGCAGTTCTTC | CASSQVDNEQFF
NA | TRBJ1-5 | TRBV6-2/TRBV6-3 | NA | TGTGCCAGCAGTTATGCGACAGGCTATAGCAATCAGCCCCAGCATTTT | CASSYATGYSNQPQHF
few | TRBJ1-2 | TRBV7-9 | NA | TGTGCCAGCAGCTTGGACGGGCCGAGCTATGGCTACACCTTC | CASSLDGPSYGYTF
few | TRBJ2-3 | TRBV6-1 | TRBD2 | TGTGCCAGCAGTGGACTAGCGGGGGGGCAAGATACGCAGTATTTT | CASSGLAGGQDTQYF
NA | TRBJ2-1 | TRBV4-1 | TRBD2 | TGCGCCAGCAGCCATTGGACTAGTTTAAGTGAGCAGTTCTTC | CASSHWTSLSEQFF
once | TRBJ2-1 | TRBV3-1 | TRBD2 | TGTGCCAGCAGCCCCAAGACTAGCGGCCAGAGCTCCTACAATGAGCAGTTCTTC | CASSPKTSGQSSYNEQFF
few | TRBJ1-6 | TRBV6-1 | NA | TGTGCCAGCAGTGACCGGGGGCGTTACTCCTATAATTCACCCCTCCACTTT | CASSDRGRYSYNSPLHF
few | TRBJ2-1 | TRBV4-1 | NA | TGCGCCAGCAGCCACGACCTGAGGAGGCATCTCGGGGGAGGATACTACAATGAGCAGTTCTTC | CASSHDLRRHLGGGYYNEQFF
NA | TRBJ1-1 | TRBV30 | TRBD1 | TGTGCCTGGAGTGCAGGGACAGGGAACACTGAAGCTTTCTTT | CAWSAGTGNTEAFF
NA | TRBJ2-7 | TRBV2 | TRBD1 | TGTGCCAGCAGTGGCCGGGACAGGGTTTTGGTCTACGAGCAGTACTTC | CASSGRDRVLVYEQYF
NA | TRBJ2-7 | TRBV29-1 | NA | TGCAGCGTTGAATCCCACAGGGACCCCTACGAGCAGTACTTC | CSVESHRDPYEQYF
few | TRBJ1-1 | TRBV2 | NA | TGTGCCAGCACCGGGCGGCAGGTGAACACTGAAGCTTTCTTT | CASTGRQVNTEAFF
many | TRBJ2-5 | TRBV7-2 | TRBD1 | TGTGCCAGCAAGGGGACAGGGGGCAAAGAGACCCAGTACTTC | CASKGTGGKETQYF
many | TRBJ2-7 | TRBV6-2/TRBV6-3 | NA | TGTGCCAGCCAAGCGCATGAGGTTGACGAGCAGTACTTC | CASQAHEVDEQYF
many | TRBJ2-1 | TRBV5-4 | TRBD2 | TGTGCCAGCAGAACGGGGGGGAGGAATGAGCAGTTCTTC | CASRTGGRNEQFF
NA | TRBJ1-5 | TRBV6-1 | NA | TGTGCCAGCCTCCTCCTAGATGGCCTTATTTTAATACAGCCCCAGCATTTT | CASLLLDGLILIQPQHF
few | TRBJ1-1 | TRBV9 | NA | TGTGCCAGCAGCGTTTCTGACAGGAGAGGCACTGAAGCTTTCTTT | CASSVSDRRGTEAFF